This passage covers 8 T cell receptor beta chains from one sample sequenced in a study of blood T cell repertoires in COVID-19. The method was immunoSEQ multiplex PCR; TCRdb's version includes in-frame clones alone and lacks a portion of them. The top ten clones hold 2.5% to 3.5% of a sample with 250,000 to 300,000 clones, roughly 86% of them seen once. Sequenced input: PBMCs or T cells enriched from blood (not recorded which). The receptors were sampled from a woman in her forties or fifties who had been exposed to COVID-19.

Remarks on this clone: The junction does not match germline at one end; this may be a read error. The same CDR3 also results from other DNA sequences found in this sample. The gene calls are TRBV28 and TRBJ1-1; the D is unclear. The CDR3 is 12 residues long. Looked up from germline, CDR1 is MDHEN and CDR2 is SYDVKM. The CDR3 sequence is CASSSPTTEAFF. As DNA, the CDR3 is TGCGCCAGCAGTTCCCCTACCACTGAAGCTTTCTTT.

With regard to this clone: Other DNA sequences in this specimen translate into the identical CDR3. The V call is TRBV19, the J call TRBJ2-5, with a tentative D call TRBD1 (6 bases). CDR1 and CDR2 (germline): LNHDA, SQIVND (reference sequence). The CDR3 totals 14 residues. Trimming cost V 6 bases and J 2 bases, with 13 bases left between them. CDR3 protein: CASSRPGVQETQYF. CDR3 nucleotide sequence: TGTGCCAGTAGCCGACCAGGGGTTCAAGAGACCCAGTACTTC.

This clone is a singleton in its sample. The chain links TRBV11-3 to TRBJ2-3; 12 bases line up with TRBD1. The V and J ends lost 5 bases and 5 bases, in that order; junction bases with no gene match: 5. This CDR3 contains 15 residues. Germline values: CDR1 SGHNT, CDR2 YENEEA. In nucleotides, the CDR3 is TGTGCCAGCAGCAGGGACAGGGGGCGAGGAGATACGCAGTATTTT. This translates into CASSRDRGRGDTQYF.

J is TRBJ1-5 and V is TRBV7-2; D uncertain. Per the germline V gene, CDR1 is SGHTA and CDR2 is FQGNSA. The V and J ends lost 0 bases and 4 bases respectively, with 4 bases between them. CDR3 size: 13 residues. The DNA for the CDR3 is TGTGCCAGCAGCTTAGCCAGGAATCAGCCCCAGCATTTT. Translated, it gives CASSLARNQPQHF.

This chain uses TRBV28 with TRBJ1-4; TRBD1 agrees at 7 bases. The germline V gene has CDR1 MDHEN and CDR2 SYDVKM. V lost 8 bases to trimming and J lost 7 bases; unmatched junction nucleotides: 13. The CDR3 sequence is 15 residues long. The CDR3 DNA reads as TGTGCCAGCGCTCCTTCGAAGGGGGCGTCTGAAAAACTGTTTTTT. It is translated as CASAPSKGASEKLFF.

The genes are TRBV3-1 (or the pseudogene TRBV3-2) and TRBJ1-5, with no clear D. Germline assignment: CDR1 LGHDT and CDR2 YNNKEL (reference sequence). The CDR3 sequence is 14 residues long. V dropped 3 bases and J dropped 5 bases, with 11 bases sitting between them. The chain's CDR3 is CASSHYGRDQPQHF. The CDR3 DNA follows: TGTGCCAGCAGCCACTACGGGAGAGATCAGCCCCAGCATTTT.

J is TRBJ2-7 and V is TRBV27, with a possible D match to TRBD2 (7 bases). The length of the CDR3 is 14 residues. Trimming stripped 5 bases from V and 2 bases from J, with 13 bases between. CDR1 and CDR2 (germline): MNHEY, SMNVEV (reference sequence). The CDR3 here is CASSGGGRPYEQYF. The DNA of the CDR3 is TGTGCCAGCAGTGGGGGGGGCAGACCCTACGAGCAGTACTTC.

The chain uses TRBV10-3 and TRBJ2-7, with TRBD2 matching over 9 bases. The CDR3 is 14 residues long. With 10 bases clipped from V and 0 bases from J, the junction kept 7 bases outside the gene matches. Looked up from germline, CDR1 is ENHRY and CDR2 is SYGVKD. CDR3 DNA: TGTGCCACCAAGAGACTAGCGGACTCCTACGAGCAGTACTTC. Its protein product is CATKRLADSYEQYF.